This is a list of T cell receptor beta chains from one sample in a study of cytomegalovirus exposure and HLA in healthy donors. Data came from immunoSEQ multiplex PCR; TCRdb stores just in-frame clones and leaves some out. The data hold about 140,000 clones, with roughly four fifths observed a single time. The sequencing sample was made of PBMCs. These receptors were obtained from a woman aged 30 to 39 in good health and CMV-seronegative. The CDR3 runs from the conserved cysteine through the conserved F or W. Each record gives: D gene, clone size, J gene, V gene, CDR3 protein, CDR3 DNA. D genes are given only for firm matches. Size tells how often a clone was seen (once, few, many) or the class of an expanded clone, and some rows leave it out.

>.|.|TRBJ2-2|TRBV18
CASSPESGELFF
TGTGCCAGCTCACCGGAGTCCGGGGAGCTGTTTTTT
>TRBD1|.|TRBJ2-1|TRBV29-1
CSTRPRTGGVNEQFF
TGCAGCACCCGCCCCCGGACAGGGGGTGTAAATGAGCAGTTCTTC
>TRBD2|many|TRBJ2-7|TRBV5-1
CASSLGGGGYEQYF
TGCGCCAGCAGCTTAGGTGGCGGGGGTTACGAGCAGTACTTC
>TRBD1|.|TRBJ1-1|TRBV6-1
CASRAGGSAEAFF
TGTGCCAGTAGAGCAGGGGGCTCGGCTGAAGCTTTCTTT
>TRBD1|.|TRBJ1-5|TRBV2
CASRAQGASNQPQHF
TGTGCCAGCAGAGCACAGGGGGCTAGCAATCAGCCCCAGCATTTT
>.|.|TRBJ2-6|TRBV19
CASSIRTLNSGANVLTF
TGTGCCAGTAGTATTCGTACTTTAAACTCTGGGGCCAACGTCCTGACTTTC
>TRBD1|.|TRBJ2-2|TRBV29-1
CSARTGDGELFF
TGCAGCGCCCGGACAGGGGACGGGGAGCTGTTTTTT
>TRBD1|.|TRBJ1-6|TRBV6-5
CASRRGTDNSPLHF
TGTGCCAGCAGACGCGGGACAGATAATTCACCCCTCCACTTT
>TRBD2|.|TRBJ2-7|TRBV6-1
CASSEGQSSGGYEQYF
TGTGCCAGCAGTGAAGGACAATCTAGCGGGGGCTACGAGCAGTACTTC
>TRBD1|.|TRBJ2-5|TRBV5-4
CASTPRQGSRSQYF
TGTGCCAGCACCCCAAGACAGGGGAGCCGGTCCCAGTACTTC
>TRBD1|.|TRBJ2-3|TRBV6-4
CASSAGTGAGTDTQYF
TGTGCCAGCAGCGCCGGGACAGGGGCCGGCACAGATACGCAGTATTTT
>TRBD1|.|TRBJ1-1|TRBV7-9
CASSRLRDRAFTEAFF
TGTGCCAGCAGTCGGCTCCGCGACAGGGCGTTCACTGAAGCTTTCTTT
>TRBD2|.|TRBJ2-3|TRBV18
CASSPSSGEADTQYF
TGTGCCAGCTCACCGTCAAGCGGGGAAGCAGATACGCAGTATTTT
>.|once|TRBJ2-3|TRBV28
CASSSGPRKGDTQYF
TGTGCCAGCAGTTCAGGGCCACGGAAGGGAGATACGCAGTATTTT
>TRBD1|.|TRBJ1-5|TRBV2
CASSVKQGAGQPQHF
TGTGCCAGCAGTGTAAAACAGGGGGCAGGGCAGCCCCAGCATTTT
>.|.|TRBJ1-3|TRBV2
CASSEVVHPTGTIYF
TGTGCCAGCAGTGAGGTCGTGCACCCCACGGGGACCATATATTTT
>.|.|TRBJ1-1|TRBV25-1
CASSPQDGNTEAFF
TGTGCCAGCAGTCCACAGGATGGGAACACTGAAGCTTTCTTT
>TRBD1|.|TRBJ2-6|TRBV27
CASRRQGATGANVLTF
TGTGCCAGCAGACGACAGGGGGCCACTGGGGCCAACGTCCTGACTTTC
>.|.|TRBJ2-7|TRBV10-3
CATLSGTHSYEQYF
TGTGCCACGCTCTCCGGGACACATTCCTACGAGCAGTACTTC
>TRBD1|.|TRBJ1-4|TRBV29-1
CSVEDSQGGYEKLFF
TGCAGCGTTGAAGATAGTCAGGGGGGCTACGAAAAACTGTTTTTT
>.|once|TRBJ1-1|TRBV7-9
CASSPGGNTEAFF
TGTGCCAGCAGCCCAGGAGGGAATACTGAAGCTTTCTTT
>.|once|TRBJ2-3|TRBV4-1
CASSQGGLLYF
TGCGCCAGCAGCCAAGGGGGGCTCTTATATTTT
>.|.|TRBJ2-5|TRBV25-1
CASSEWVGSQETQYF
TGTGCCAGCAGTGAATGGGTGGGGAGCCAAGAGACCCAGTACTTC
>.|.|TRBJ2-2|TRBV9
CASSTTGLIGELFF
TGTGCCAGCAGCACGACAGGTTTAATCGGGGAGCTGTTTTTT
>.|.|TRBJ1-2|TRBV7-2
CASSVTGLAGYTF
TGTGCCAGCAGCGTAACAGGGTTGGCTGGCTACACCTTC
>.|.|TRBJ2-6|TRBV5-1
CASSYAGGTGANVLTF
TGCGCCAGCAGCTATGCTGGGGGCACTGGGGCCAACGTCCTGACTTTC
>TRBD2|.|TRBJ2-3|TRBV6-1
CASTGLASTDTQYF
TGTGCCAGCACCGGACTAGCGAGCACAGATACGCAGTATTTT
>.|.|TRBJ2-3|TRBV18
CASSPRGGTDTQYF
TGTGCCAGCTCACCACGGGGGGGCACAGATACGCAGTATTTT
>.|.|TRBJ2-5|TRBV5-1
CASSLGVQETQYF
TGCGCCAGCAGCCTGGGAGTCCAAGAGACCCAGTACTTC
>TRBD2|.|TRBJ2-7|TRBV7-2
CASSWTSGYEQYF
TGTGCCAGCAGCTGGACTAGCGGCTACGAGCAGTACTTC
>.|few|TRBJ1-6|TRBV19
CASSIRDINSPLHF
TGTGCCAGTAGTATTCGGGACATAAATTCACCCCTCCACTTT
>.|.|TRBJ1-2|TRBV4-3
CASSPDRREYGYTF
TGCGCCAGCAGCCCAGACAGGCGGGAATATGGCTACACCTTC